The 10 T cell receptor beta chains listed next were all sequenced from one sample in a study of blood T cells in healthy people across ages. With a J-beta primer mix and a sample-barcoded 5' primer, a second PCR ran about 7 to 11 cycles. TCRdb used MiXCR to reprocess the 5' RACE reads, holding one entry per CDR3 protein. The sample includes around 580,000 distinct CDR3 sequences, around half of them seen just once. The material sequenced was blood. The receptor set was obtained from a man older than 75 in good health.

The DNA for the CDR3 is TGTGCCAGCAGCCAAGTGACTAGCGGTTGGGAGGGAGATACGCAGTATTTT. This codes for CASSQVTSGWEGDTQYF. The gene calls are TRBV4-2 and TRBJ2-3; 9 bases fit TRBD2. Looked up from germline, CDR1 is LGHNA and CDR2 is YNFKEQ. Losses at the gene ends were 1 base for V and 5 bases for J; bases not matched to a gene: 10. The CDR3 is made up of 17 amino acids.

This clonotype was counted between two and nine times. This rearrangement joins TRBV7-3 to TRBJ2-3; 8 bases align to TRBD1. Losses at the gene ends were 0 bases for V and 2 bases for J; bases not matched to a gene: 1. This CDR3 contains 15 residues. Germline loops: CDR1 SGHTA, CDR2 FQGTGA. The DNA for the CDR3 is TGTGCCAGCAGCTTAACGGGACAGGACACAGATACGCAGTATTTT. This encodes CASSLTGQDTDTQYF.

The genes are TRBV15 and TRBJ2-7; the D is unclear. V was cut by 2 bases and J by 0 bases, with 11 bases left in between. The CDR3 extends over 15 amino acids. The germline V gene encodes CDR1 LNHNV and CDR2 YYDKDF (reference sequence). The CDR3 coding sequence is TGTGCCACCAGCAGATCTCTCGACGGCTCCTACGAGCAGTACTTC. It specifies CATSRSLDGSYEQYF.

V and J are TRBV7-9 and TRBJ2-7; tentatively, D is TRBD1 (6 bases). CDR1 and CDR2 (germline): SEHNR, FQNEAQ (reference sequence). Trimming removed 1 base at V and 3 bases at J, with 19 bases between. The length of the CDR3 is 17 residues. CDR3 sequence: CASSLGLKGGSHYEQYF. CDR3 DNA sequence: TGTGCCAGCAGCTTAGGCCTTAAAGGGGGATCCCACTACGAGCAGTACTTC.

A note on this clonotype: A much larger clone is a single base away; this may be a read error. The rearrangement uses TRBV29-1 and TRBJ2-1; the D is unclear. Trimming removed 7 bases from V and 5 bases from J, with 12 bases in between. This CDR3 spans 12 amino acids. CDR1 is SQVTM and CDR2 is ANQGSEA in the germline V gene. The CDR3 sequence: CSGGPPNNEQFF. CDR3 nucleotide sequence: TGCAGCGGTGGCCCCCCGAACAATGAGCAGTTCTTC.

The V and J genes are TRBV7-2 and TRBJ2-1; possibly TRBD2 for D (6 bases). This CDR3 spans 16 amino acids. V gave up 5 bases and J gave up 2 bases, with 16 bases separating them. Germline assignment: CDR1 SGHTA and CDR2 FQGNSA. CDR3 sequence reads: CASSRSGPLTYNEQFF. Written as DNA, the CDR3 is TGTGCCAGCAGCCGTAGCGGCCCCCTCACCTACAATGAGCAGTTCTTC.

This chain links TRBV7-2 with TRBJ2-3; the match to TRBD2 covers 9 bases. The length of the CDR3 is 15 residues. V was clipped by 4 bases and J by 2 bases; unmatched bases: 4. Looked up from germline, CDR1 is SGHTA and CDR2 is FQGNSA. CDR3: CASSSTSGYTDTQYF. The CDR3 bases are TGTGCCAGCAGCTCGACTAGCGGATACACAGATACGCAGTATTTT.

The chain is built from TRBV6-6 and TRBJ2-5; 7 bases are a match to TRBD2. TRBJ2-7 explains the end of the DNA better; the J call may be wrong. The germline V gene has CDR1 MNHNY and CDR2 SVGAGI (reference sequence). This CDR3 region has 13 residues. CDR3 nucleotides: TGTGCCAGCAGCTATAAGCGGGATTTCGAGCAGTACTTC. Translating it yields CASSYKRDFEQYF.

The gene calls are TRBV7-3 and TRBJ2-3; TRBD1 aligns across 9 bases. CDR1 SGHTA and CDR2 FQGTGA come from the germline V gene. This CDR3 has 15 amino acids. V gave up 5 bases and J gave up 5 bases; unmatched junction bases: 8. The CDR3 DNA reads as TGTGCCAGCAGCCTCGACAGGGGGGCTGGAGATACGCAGTATTTT. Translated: CASSLDRGAGDTQYF.

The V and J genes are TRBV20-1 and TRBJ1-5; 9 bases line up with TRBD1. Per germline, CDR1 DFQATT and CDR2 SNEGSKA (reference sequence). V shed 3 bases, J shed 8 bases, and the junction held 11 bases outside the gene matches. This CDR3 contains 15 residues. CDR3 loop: CSASEAGTGMKPQHF. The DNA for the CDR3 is TGCAGTGCTAGCGAAGCCGGGACAGGGATGAAGCCCCAGCATTTT.